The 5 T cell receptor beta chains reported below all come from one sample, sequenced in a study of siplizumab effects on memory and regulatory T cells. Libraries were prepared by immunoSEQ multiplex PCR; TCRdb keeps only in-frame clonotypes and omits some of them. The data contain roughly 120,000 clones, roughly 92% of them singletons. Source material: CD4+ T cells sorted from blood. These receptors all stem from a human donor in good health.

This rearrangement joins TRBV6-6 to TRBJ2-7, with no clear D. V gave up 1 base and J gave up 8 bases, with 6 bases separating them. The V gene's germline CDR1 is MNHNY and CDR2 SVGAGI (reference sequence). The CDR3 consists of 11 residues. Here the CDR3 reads CASSYFDKQYF. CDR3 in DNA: TGTGCCAGCAGTTACTTTGATAAGCAGTACTTC.

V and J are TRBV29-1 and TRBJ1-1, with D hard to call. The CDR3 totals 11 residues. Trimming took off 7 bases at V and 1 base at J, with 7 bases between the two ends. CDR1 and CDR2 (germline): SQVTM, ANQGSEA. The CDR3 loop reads CSGNTNTEAFF. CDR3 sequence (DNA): TGCAGCGGAAACACGAACACTGAAGCTTTCTTT.

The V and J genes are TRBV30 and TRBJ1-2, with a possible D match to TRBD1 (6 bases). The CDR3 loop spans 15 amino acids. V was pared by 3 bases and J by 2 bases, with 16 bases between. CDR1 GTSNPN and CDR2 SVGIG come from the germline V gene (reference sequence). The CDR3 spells CAWRGHTAPNYGYTF. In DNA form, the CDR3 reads TGTGCCTGGAGGGGACATACAGCCCCGAACTATGGCTACACCTTC.

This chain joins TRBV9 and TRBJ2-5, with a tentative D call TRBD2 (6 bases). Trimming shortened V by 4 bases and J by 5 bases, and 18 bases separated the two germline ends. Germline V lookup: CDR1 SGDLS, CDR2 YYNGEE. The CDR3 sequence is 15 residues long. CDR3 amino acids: CASSPRIGGWETQYF. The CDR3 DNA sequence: TGTGCCAGCAGCCCCCGGATCGGAGGGTGGGAGACCCAGTACTTC.

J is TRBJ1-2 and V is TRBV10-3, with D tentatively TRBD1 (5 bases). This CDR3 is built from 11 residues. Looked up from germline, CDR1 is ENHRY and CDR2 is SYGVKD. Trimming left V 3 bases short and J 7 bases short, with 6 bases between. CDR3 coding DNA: TGTGCCATCAGTGATGGGGCTGGCTACACCTTC. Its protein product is CAISDGAGYTF.